This entry lists 19 T cell receptor beta chains sequenced from one sample in a study of T cells in Graves' hyperthyroidism and ophthalmopathy. From RNA transcripts, TCR beta CDR3 regions were amplified. RT-PCR in the first round (using the HTBI primer set) targeted the TCR CDR3. MiXCR was run by TCRdb on the multiplex PCR reads, yielding one entry per CDR3 protein. The sample gives a few hundred thousand distinct CDR3 sequences, approximately 15% of which show up once; more than 3% is in the top ten. Sequenced input: blood. Source of these receptors: a woman aged 40 to 49 with Graves' ophthalmopathy.

The chain joins TRBV10-3 to TRBJ2-3; TRBD2 matches 9 bases. V was clipped by 3 bases and J by 0 bases; unmatched bases: 4. Germline assignment: CDR1 ENHRY and CDR2 SYGVKD. The CDR3 totals 16 residues. The CDR3 coding sequence is TGTGCCATCAGTGACCAGCGGGGGGTAAGCACAGATACGCAGTATTTT. Amino acids: CAISDQRGVSTDTQYF.

This clonotype was seen ten or more times. V gene TRBV20-1 combines with J gene TRBJ2-7; D gene uncertain. V shed 5 bases and J shed 7 bases, with 9 bases lying between them. The germline V gene has CDR1 DFQATT and CDR2 SNEGSKA (reference sequence). The CDR3 is 10 amino acids. The CDR3 region is CSAAFGEQYF. Here the CDR3 DNA reads TGCAGTGCTGCCTTTGGGGAGCAGTACTTC.

Ten or more counts support this clonotype. The V and J genes are TRBV11-3 and TRBJ2-1; 7 nucleotides line up with TRBD1. CDR3 length: 14 residues. CDR1 is SGHNT, CDR2 YENEEA, per germline. The V gene end was trimmed by 5 bases and the J gene end by 4 bases; junction bases not matched to a gene: 5. The CDR3 here is CASSRDSFYNEQFF. The CDR3 coding sequence is TGTGCCAGCAGCCGGGACAGTTTTTACAATGAGCAGTTCTTC. The full variable domain, rest sourced from reference TRBV11-3 and TRBJ2-1, is EAGVVQSPRYKIIEKKQPVAFWCNPISGHNTLYWYLQNLGQGPELLIRYENEEAVDDSQLPKDRFSAERLKGVDSTLKIQPAELGDSAVYLCASSRDSFYNEQFFGPGTRLTVL.

The chain joins TRBV9 to TRBJ2-2; D may be TRBD2 (5 bases). This CDR3 spans 15 amino acids. The germline V and J ends were trimmed by 4 bases and 7 bases, with 17 bases remaining between them. CDR1 SGDLS and CDR2 YYNGEE come from the germline V gene. CDR3 loop: CASSPTGLASGELFF. DNA for the CDR3: TGTGCCAGCAGCCCCACCGGGCTAGCTAGCGGGGAGCTGTTTTTT. Filled out from reference TRBV9 and TRBJ2-2, the complete variable domain reads DSGVTQTPKHLITATGQRVTLRCSPRSGDLSVYWYQQSLDQGLQFLIQYYNGEERAKGNILERFSAQQFPDLHSELNLSSLELGDSALYFCASSPTGLASGELFFGEGSRLTVL.

This clonotype was detected many times. This chain links TRBV12-3 or TRBV12-4 with TRBJ2-7, with D hard to call. The V end was cut by 1 base, the J end by 5 bases, with 9 bases between. The CDR3 spans 13 residues. The CDR3 DNA follows: TGTGCCAGCAGTTTAGGGCTAGTCCACGAGCAGTACTTC. Its translation is CASSLGLVHEQYF.

This clonotype was recorded many times. The J gene is TRBJ1-1, the V gene TRBV12-3 or TRBV12-4; a possible D gene is TRBD1 (6 bases). V dropped 6 bases and J dropped 1 base, with 15 bases sitting between them. This CDR3 region has 15 residues. The CDR3 loop reads CASRGAKGRNTEAFF. The CDR3 bases are TGTGCCAGCAGGGGGGCGAAAGGGAGGAACACTGAAGCTTTCTTT.

Many counts were recorded for this clonotype. This chain joins TRBV7-3 and TRBJ1-6, with D uncertain. Germline V gene data show CDR1 as SGHTA and CDR2 as FQGTGA. Trimming removed 4 bases at V and 5 bases at J, with 6 bases between. There are 13 residues in the CDR3. This CDR3 reads CASSSTHNSPLHF. CDR3 in DNA: TGTGCCAGCAGCTCTACCCATAATTCACCCCTCCACTTT. The full variable domain, with the rest looked up from reference TRBV7-3 and TRBJ1-6, is GAGVSQTPSNKVTEKGKYVELRCDPISGHTALYWYRQSLGQGPEFLIYFQGTGAADDSGLPNDRFFAVRPEGSVSTLKIQRTERGDSAVYLCASSSTHNSPLHFGNGTRLTVT.

The chain is built from TRBV20-1 and TRBJ2-3, with TRBD2 matching over 15 bases. The CDR3 extends over 15 amino acids. V lost 6 bases and J lost 4; bases outside the gene matches: 5. CDR1 and CDR2 (germline): DFQATT, SNEGSKA (reference sequence). CDR3 protein: CSARTSGGASDTQYF. In DNA form, the CDR3 reads TGCAGTGCCAGGACTAGCGGGGGGGCCTCAGATACGCAGTATTTT.

The chain employs TRBV10-3 and TRBJ1-5, with D hard to call. The germline gives CDR1 ENHRY, CDR2 SYGVKD. Trimming cost V 9 bases and J 2 bases, with 8 bases left between them. CDR3 length: 12 residues. CDR3 nucleotides: TGTGCCATGGGAGACGGCAATCAGCCCCAGCATTTT. Its protein product is CAMGDGNQPQHF.

The chain combines TRBV2 with TRBJ2-1, with 12 positions matching TRBD2. The CDR3 runs to 20 residues. Germline V gives CDR1 SNHLY, CDR2 FYNNEI. The trim removed 3 bases at V and 7 bases at J, leaving 19 bases unmatched. Here the CDR3 reads CASSDPGETSGSAGSNEQFF. As DNA, the CDR3 is TGTGCCAGCAGTGATCCAGGGGAGACTAGCGGGAGTGCCGGTTCTAATGAGCAGTTCTTC.

This clonotype has at least ten counts. The genes are TRBV20-1 and TRBJ2-1; TRBD2 aligns across 9 bases. The CDR3 is 18 residues long. V lost 5 bases to trimming and J lost 4 bases; unmatched junction nucleotides: 18. Looked up from germline, CDR1 is DFQATT and CDR2 is SNEGSKA (reference sequence). The CDR3 coding sequence is TGCAGTGCTCTACTTGGGGCTAGCGGGAATCCTATATACAATGAGCAGTTCTTC. This gives the protein CSALLGASGNPIYNEQFF.

This clonotype was recorded a few times. The V call is TRBV7-2, the J call TRBJ2-5, with D perhaps TRBD2 (5 bases). The CDR3 is 15 amino acids. Germline CDR1 SGHTA, CDR2 FQGNSA. V lost 2 bases, J lost 4 bases, and 14 bases lay in between. The CDR3 is CASSLFAGAGETQYF. CDR3 DNA: TGTGCCAGCAGCTTATTTGCGGGCGCCGGAGAGACCCAGTACTTC.

This chain joins TRBV11-1 and TRBJ2-4; tentative D call: TRBD2 (6 bases). Trimming took 5 bases from V and 6 from J, leaving 14 bases between them. The germline V gene encodes CDR1 SGHAT and CDR2 FQDESV (reference sequence). The CDR3 extends over 14 amino acids. The CDR3 loop reads CASSPRDSPNIQYF. CDR3 nucleotides: TGTGCCAGCAGCCCGCGGGACTCCCCAAACATTCAGTACTTC.

This clonotype has ten or more counts. The rearrangement joins TRBV20-1 to TRBJ2-3, with TRBD2 matching over 9 bases. The CDR3 loop spans 17 amino acids. Trimming cost V 4 bases and J 4 bases; bases outside gene matches: 15. CDR1 and CDR2 (germline): DFQATT, SNEGSKA (reference sequence). The CDR3 bases are TGCAGTGCTAATAAAGTAAGACTAGCGGAAGCCTCAGATACGCAGTATTTT. It translates to CSANKVRLAEASDTQYF.

As for this clonotype: Sequence at one end of the junction differs from germline and may be a read error. In DNA form, the CDR3 reads TGTGCCAGCAGCGGACAGGGGGCGTCGTTGGGGGAGACCCGGTACTTC. Translation gives CASSGQGASLGETRYF. This chain joins TRBV6-1 and TRBJ2-5; the match to TRBD1 covers 11 bases. CDR3 length: 16 amino acids. Germline CDR1 MNHNS, CDR2 SASEGT.

The chain employs TRBV18 and TRBJ2-1; D might be TRBD2 (5 bases). CDR3 length: 17 residues. CDR1 is KGHSH, CDR2 LQKENI, per germline. V lost 3 bases to trimming and J lost 4 bases, with 19 bases between them. CDR3 residues: CASSPGGGGRPYNEQFF. The CDR3 bases are TGTGCCAGCTCACCCGGAGGTGGCGGAAGACCGTACAATGAGCAGTTCTTC.

In this sample, this clonotype turned up many times. The CDR3 spells CASRGLGPQYF. The CDR3 DNA sequence: TGTGCCAGCAGGGGCCTCGGCCCCCAGTACTTC. The chain joins TRBV6-1 to TRBJ2-5; D is ambiguous. The CDR3 length is 11 residues. V lost 6 bases and J lost 9, with 11 bases in between. Germline CDR1 is MNHNS and CDR2 is SASEGT.

The chain links TRBV30 to TRBJ2-1; D may be TRBD2 (7 bases). This CDR3 is built from 15 residues. CDR1 is GTSNPN and CDR2 is SVGIG in the germline V gene (reference sequence). The V gene lost 6 bases and the J gene lost 4 bases, with 19 bases spanning the gap. CDR3 loop: CACAQGTITYNEQFF. CDR3 coding DNA: TGTGCCTGCGCTCAGGGGACTATTACTTACAATGAGCAGTTCTTC.

This clonotype occurred many times. The chain joins TRBV20-1 to TRBJ2-1; a weak D match, TRBD2 (6 bases). The CDR3 contains 15 residues. The V gene lost 6 bases and the J gene lost 8 bases, with 23 bases spanning the gap. Per the germline V gene, CDR1 is DFQATT and CDR2 is SNEGSKA (reference sequence). The CDR3 DNA sequence: TGCAGTGCCTGGCTGACTAGTTACCCGGCGGATGAGCAGTTCTTC. As protein: CSAWLTSYPADEQFF.